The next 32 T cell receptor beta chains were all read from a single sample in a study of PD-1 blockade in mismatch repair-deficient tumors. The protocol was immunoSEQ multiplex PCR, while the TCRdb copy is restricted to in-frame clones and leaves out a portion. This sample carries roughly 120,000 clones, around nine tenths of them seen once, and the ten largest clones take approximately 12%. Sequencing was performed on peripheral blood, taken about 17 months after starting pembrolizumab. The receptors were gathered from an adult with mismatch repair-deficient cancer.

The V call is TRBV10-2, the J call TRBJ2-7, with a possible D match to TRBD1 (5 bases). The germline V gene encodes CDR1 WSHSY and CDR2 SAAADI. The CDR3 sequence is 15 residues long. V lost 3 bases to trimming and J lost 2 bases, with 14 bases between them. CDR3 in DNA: TGCGCCAGCAGTGACCCGGACAAAGGGACCTACGAGCAGTACTTC. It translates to CASSDPDKGTYEQYF.

The CDR3 here is CASSLWLARQETQYF. CDR3 bases: TGTGCCAGCAGCCTTTGGCTAGCGAGACAAGAGACCCAGTACTTC. The chain is built from TRBV7-2 and TRBJ2-5, with a weak D call TRBD2 (6 bases). CDR1 is SGHTA, CDR2 FQGNSA, per germline. There are 15 residues in the CDR3. The V and J ends lost 5 bases and 2 bases respectively, with 15 bases between them.

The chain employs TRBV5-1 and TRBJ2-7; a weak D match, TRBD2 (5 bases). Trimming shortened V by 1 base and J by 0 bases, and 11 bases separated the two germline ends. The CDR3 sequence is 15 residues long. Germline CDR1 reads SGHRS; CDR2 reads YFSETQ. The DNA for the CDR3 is TGCGCCAGCAGCTTGAGGACGGGAAGCTCCTACGAGCAGTACTTC. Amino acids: CASSLRTGSSYEQYF.

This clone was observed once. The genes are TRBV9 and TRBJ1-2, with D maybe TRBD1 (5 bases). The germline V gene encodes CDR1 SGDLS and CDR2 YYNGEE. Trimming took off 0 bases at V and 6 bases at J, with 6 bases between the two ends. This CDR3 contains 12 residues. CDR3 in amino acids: CASSVGGDGYTF. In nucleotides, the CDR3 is TGTGCCAGCAGCGTAGGGGGGGATGGCTACACCTTC.

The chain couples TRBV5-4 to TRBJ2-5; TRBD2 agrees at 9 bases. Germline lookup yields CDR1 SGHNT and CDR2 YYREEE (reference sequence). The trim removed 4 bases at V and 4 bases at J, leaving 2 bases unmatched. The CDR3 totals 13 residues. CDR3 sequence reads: CASSGSGRETQYF. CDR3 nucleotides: TGTGCCAGCAGCGGTAGCGGGAGAGAGACCCAGTACTTC. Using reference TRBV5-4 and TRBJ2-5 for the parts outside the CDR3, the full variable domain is ETGVTQSPTHLIKTRGQQVTLRCSSQSGHNTVSWYQQALGQGPQFIFQYYREEENGRGNFPPRFSGLQFPNYSSELNVNALELDDSALYLCASSGSGRETQYFGPGTRLLVL.

The CDR3 coding sequence is TGTGCCAGCAGCTTGCGACAGGAGGTCTACGAGCAGTACTTC. This sequence encodes CASSLRQEVYEQYF. This rearrangement joins TRBV5-8 to TRBJ2-7, with D perhaps TRBD1 (6 bases). Germline assignment: CDR1 SGHTS and CDR2 YDEGEE. Trimming took 1 base from V and 3 from J, leaving 11 bases between them. The CDR3 has 14 residues. The whole variable domain, remainder taken from reference TRBV5-8 and TRBJ2-7, is EAGVTQSPTHLIKTRGQQATLRCSPISGHTSVYWYQQALGLGLQFLLWYDEGEERNRGNFPPRFSGRQFPNYSSELNVNALELEDSALYLCASSLRQEVYEQYFGPGTRLTVT.

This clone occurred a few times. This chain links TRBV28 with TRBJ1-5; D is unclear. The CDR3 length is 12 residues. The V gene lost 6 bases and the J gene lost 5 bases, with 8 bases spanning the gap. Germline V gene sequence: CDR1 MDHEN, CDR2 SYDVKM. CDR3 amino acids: CASSLIDQPQHF. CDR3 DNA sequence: TGTGCCAGCAGCCTAATTGATCAGCCCCAGCATTTT.

The CDR3 loop reads CASSLRLTGVNTEAFF. In nucleotides, the CDR3 is TGCGCCAGCAGCTTGCGGTTGACAGGGGTTAACACTGAAGCTTTCTTT. The rearrangement joins TRBV5-1 to TRBJ1-1; TRBD1 matches 8 bases. The CDR3 covers 16 residues. Per germline, CDR1 SGHRS and CDR2 YFSETQ. After removal of 1 base from V and 2 bases from J, the junction contained 7 bases not matched to a gene.

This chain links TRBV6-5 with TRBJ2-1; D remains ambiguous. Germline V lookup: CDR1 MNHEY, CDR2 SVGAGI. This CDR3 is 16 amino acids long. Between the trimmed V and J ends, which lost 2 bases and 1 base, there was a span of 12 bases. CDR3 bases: TGTGCCAGCAGTTACGGGCACCCTCTTTCCTACAATGAGCAGTTCTTC. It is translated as CASSYGHPLSYNEQFF.

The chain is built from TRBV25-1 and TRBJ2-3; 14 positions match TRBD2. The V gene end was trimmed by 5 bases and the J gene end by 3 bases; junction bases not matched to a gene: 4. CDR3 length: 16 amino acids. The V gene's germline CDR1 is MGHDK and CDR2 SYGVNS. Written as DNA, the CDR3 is TGTGCCAGCAGTTTAGGGACTAGCGGGAGTACAGATACGCAGTATTTT. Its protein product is CASSLGTSGSTDTQYF.

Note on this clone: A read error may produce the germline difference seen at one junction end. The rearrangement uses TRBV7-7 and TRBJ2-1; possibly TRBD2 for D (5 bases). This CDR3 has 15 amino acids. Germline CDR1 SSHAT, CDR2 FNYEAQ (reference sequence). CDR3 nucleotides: TGTGCTAGCAGCTTAACTGGGAGCTCCTACAATGAGCAGTTCTTC. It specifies CASSLTGSSYNEQFF.

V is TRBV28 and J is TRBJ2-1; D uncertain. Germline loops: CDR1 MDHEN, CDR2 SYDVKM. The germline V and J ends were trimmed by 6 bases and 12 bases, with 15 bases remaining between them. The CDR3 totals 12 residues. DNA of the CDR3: TGTGCCAGCAGCTCATCGGTTATCGGGCAGTTCTTC. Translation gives CASSSSVIGQFF.

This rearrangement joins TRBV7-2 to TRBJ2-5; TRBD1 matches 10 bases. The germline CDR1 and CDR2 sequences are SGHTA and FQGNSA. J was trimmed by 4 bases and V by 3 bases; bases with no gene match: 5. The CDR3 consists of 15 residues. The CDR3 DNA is TGTGCCAGCAGCTTCCCGACAGGGGGCACAGAGACCCAGTACTTC. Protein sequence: CASSFPTGGTETQYF.

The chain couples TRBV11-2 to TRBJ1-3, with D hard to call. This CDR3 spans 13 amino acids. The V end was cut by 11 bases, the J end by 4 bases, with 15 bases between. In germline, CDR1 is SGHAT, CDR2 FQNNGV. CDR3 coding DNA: TGTGCCTGCTCTCAGGTCGAAGGAAACACCATATATTTT. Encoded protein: CACSQVEGNTIYF.

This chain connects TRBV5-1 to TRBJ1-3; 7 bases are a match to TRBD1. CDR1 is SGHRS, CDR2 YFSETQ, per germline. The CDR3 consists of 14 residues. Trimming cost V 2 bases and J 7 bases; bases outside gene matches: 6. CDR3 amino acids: CASSLGGARNTIYF. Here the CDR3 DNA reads TGCGCCAGCAGCTTAGGGGGCGCCCGGAACACCATATATTTT.

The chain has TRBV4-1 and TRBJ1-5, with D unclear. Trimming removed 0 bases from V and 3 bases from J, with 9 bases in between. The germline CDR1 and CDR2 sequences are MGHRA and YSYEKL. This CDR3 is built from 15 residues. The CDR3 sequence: CASSQDRGLNQPQHF. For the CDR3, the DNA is TGCGCCAGCAGCCAAGATCGAGGGCTCAATCAGCCCCAGCATTTT.

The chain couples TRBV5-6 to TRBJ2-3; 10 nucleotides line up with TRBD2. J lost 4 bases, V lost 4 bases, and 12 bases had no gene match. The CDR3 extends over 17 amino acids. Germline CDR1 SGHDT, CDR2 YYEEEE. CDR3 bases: TGTGCCAGCAGCAACATACTAGCGGGATTGGTCCCAGATACGCAGTATTTT. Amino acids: CASSNILAGLVPDTQYF. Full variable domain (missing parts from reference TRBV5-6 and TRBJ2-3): DAGVTQSPTHLIKTRGQQVTLRCSPKSGHDTVSWYQQALGQGPQFIFQYYEEEERQRGNFPDRFSGHQFPNYSSELNVNALLLGDSALYLCASSNILAGLVPDTQYFGPGTRLTVL.

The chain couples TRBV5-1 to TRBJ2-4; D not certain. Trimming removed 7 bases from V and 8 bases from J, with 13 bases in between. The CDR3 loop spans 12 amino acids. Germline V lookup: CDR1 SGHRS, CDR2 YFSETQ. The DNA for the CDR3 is TGCGCCAGCGGGATTAATCAGGACATTCAGTACTTC. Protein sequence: CASGINQDIQYF.

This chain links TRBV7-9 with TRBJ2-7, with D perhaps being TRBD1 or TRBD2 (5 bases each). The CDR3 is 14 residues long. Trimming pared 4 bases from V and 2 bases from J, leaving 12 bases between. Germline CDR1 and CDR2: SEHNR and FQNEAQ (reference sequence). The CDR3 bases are TGTGCCAGCAGCTCCGGGACCGGGCCCTACGAGCAGTACTTC. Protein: CASSSGTGPYEQYF. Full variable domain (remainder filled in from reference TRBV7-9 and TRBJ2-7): DTGVSQNPRHKITKRGQNVTFRCDPISEHNRLYWYRQTLGQGPEFLTYFQNEAQLEKSRLLSDRFSAERPKGSFSTLEIQRTEQGDSAMYLCASSSGTGPYEQYFGPGTRLTVT.

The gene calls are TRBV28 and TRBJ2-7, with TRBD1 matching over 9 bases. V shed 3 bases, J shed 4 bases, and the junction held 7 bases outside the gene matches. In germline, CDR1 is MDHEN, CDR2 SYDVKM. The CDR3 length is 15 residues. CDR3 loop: CASSFVQGARYEQYF. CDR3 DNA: TGTGCCAGCAGTTTTGTACAGGGGGCTAGGTACGAGCAGTACTTC.

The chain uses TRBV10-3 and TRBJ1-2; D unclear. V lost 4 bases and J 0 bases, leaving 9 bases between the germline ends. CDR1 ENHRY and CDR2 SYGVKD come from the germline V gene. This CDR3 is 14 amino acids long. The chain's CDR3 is CAISGHPSNYGYTF. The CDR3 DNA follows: TGTGCCATCAGTGGGCATCCGTCTAACTATGGCTACACCTTC.

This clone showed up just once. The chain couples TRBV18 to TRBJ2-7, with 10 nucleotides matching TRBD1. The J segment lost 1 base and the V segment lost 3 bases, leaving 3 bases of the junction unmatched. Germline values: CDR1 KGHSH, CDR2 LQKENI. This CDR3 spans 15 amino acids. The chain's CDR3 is CASSPGTGVSYEQYF. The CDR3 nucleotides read TGTGCCAGCTCACCCGGGACAGGGGTGTCCTACGAGCAGTACTTC.

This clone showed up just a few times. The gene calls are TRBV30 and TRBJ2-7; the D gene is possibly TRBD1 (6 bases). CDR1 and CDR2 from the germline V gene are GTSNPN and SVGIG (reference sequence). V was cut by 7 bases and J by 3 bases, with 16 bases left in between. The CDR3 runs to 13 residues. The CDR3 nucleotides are TGTGCCTTCGGGCGCACAGGGTTCTACGAGCAGTACTTC. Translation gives CAFGRTGFYEQYF.

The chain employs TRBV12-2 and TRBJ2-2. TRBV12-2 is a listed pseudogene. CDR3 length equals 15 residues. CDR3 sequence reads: CASRPRQGGAGELFF. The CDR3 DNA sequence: TGTGCAAGTCGCCCCCGACAGGGAGGGGCCGGGGAGCTGTTTTTT.

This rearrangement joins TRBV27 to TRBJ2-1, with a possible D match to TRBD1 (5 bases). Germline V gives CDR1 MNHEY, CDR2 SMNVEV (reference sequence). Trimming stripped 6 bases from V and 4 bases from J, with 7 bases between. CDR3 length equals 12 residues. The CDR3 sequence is CASRQAYNEQFF. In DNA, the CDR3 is TGTGCCAGCAGACAGGCGTACAATGAGCAGTTCTTC.

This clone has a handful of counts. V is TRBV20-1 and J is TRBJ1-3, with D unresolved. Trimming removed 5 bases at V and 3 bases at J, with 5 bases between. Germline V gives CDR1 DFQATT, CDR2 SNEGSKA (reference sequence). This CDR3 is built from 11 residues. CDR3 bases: TGCAGTGCTCCCTTTGGAAACACCATATATTTT. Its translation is CSAPFGNTIYF.

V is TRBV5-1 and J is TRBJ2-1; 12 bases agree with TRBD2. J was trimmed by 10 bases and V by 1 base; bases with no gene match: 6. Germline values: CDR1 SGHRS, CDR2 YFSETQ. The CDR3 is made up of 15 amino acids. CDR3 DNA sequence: TGCGCCAGCAGCTTGAGGGGACTAGCGGGCTACGAGCAGTTCTTC. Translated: CASSLRGLAGYEQFF.

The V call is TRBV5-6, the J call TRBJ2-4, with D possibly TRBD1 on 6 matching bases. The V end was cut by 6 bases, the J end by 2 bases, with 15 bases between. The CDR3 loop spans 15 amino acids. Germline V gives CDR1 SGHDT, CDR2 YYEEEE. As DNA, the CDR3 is TGTGCCAGCAATCTACAGGGACAAACCAAAAACATTCAGTACTTC. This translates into CASNLQGQTKNIQYF. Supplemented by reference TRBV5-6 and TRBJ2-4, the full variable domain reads DAGVTQSPTHLIKTRGQQVTLRCSPKSGHDTVSWYQQALGQGPQFIFQYYEEEERQRGNFPDRFSGHQFPNYSSELNVNALLLGDSALYLCASNLQGQTKNIQYFGAGTRLSVL.

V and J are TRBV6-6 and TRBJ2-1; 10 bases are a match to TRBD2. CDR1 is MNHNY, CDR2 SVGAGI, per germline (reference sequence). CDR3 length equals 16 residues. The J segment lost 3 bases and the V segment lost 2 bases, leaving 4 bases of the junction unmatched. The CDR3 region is CASSYQLAGVYNEQFF. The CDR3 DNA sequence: TGTGCCAGCAGTTACCAGCTAGCGGGAGTCTACAATGAGCAGTTCTTC.

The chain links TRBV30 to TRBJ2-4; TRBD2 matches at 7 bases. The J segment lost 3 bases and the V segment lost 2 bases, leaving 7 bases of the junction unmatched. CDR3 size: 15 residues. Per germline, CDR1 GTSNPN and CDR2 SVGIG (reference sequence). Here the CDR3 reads CAWSHPGGSKNIQYF. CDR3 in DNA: TGTGCCTGGAGTCACCCGGGGGGAAGCAAAAACATTCAGTACTTC.

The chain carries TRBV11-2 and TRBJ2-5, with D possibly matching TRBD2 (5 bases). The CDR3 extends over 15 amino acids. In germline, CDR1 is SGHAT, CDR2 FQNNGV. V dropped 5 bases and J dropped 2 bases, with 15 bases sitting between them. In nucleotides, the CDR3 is TGTGCCAGCAGCGACCCAATGGACTTACAAGAGACCCAGTACTTC. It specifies CASSDPMDLQETQYF.

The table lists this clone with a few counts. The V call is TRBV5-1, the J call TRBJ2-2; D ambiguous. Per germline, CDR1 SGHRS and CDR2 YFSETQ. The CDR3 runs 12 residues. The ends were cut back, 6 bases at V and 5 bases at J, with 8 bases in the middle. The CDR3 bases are TGCGCCAGCACTTTCGGGACCGGGGAGCTGTTTTTT. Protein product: CASTFGTGELFF.